These 9 T cell receptor beta chains were all obtained from the same sample, sequenced in a study of blood T cell repertoires in COVID-19. Clones were sequenced by immunoSEQ multiplex PCR, and TCRdb holds only the in-frame ones, with some missing. The table lists 300,000 to 400,000 clones, approximately 86% of them singletons. The sample consisted of peripheral blood. The receptors were gathered from a woman aged 60-75 years with COVID-19, enrolled during active disease.

V is TRBV30 and J is TRBJ2-7; 7 bases fit TRBD2. Germline V lookup: CDR1 GTSNPN, CDR2 SVGIG (reference sequence). This CDR3 is built from 10 residues. The CDR3 DNA follows: TGTGCTGCGGGGGAGCGGGAGCAGTACTTC. It translates to CAAGEREQYF.

The chain is built from TRBV18 and TRBJ2-1; D might be TRBD1 (6 bases). Germline CDR1 and CDR2: KGHSH and LQKENI. The CDR3 contains 15 residues. Trimming shortened V by 3 bases and J by 0 bases, and 9 bases separated the two germline ends. Here the CDR3 reads CASSPQGSSYNEQFF. The CDR3, as DNA: TGTGCCAGCTCACCGCAGGGGAGCTCCTACAATGAGCAGTTCTTC. Drawing the rest from reference TRBV18 and TRBJ2-1, the complete variable domain is NAGVMQNPRHLVRRRGQEARLRCSPMKGHSHVYWYRQLPEEGLKFMVYLQKENIIDESGMPKERFSAEFPKEGPSILRIQQVVRGDSAAYFCASSPQGSSYNEQFFGPGTRLTVL.

The chain links TRBV5-1 to TRBJ1-1; D possibly corresponds to TRBD1 (5 bases). Germline CDR1 is SGHRS and CDR2 is YFSETQ. Trimming stripped 4 bases from V and 1 base from J, with 8 bases between. This CDR3 spans 13 amino acids. The CDR3 region has the DNA TGCGCCAGCAGCAACCAGGGGAACACTGAAGCTTTCTTT. This encodes CASSNQGNTEAFF. Full variable domain (rest looked up from reference TRBV5-1 and TRBJ1-1): KAGVTQTPRYLIKTRGQQVTLSCSPISGHRSVSWYQQTPGQGLQFLFEYFSETQRNKGNFPGRFSGRQFSNSRSEMNVSTLELGDSALYLCASSNQGNTEAFFGQGTRLTVV.

To note about this clone: The same CDR3 is also encoded by other DNA sequences in this sample. The V call is TRBV18, the J call TRBJ1-1; tentatively, D is TRBD1 (5 bases). V was shortened by 3 bases and J by 3 bases, with 11 bases between the two germline ends. The CDR3 has 14 amino acids. The V gene's germline CDR1 is KGHSH and CDR2 LQKENI. The CDR3 DNA reads TGTGCCAGCTCACCGCAGGGAGGAGACACTGAAGCTTTCTTT. Translated, it gives CASSPQGGDTEAFF.

This clone was seen a few times. The chain couples TRBV5-4 to TRBJ2-1; possible D gene TRBD1, 5 bases. With 5 bases removed from V and 0 bases from J, the gap between germline ends came to 12 bases. The CDR3 length is 15 residues. CDR1 and CDR2 (germline): SGHNT, YYREEE (reference sequence). The CDR3 spells CASRSDTSSYNEQFF. The CDR3 DNA sequence: TGTGCCAGCAGGTCGGACACGAGCTCCTACAATGAGCAGTTCTTC.

The chain joins TRBV7-3 to TRBJ2-1; 8 bases map to TRBD1. The trim removed 5 bases at V and 8 bases at J, leaving 2 bases unmatched. This CDR3 has 12 residues. Looked up from germline, CDR1 is SGHTA and CDR2 is FQGTGA. The CDR3 region is CASSAGGDEQFF. Written as DNA, the CDR3 is TGTGCCAGCAGCGCAGGGGGCGATGAGCAGTTCTTC.

In this sample, this clone turned up once. The chain uses TRBV5-8 and TRBJ1-1; D may be TRBD1 (6 bases). Germline V gene lookup returns CDR1 SGHTS and CDR2 YDEGEE. The CDR3 is 13 amino acids. Trimming pared 2 bases from V and 8 bases from J, leaving 13 bases between. The CDR3 reads CASSFQGSVEAFF. CDR3 DNA sequence: TGTGCCAGCAGCTTTCAGGGGTCGGTGGAAGCTTTCTTT.

V gene TRBV9 combines with J gene TRBJ2-1; D is perhaps TRBD2 (8 bases). Germline assignment: CDR1 SGDLS and CDR2 YYNGEE. CDR3 size: 15 residues. Trimming took 5 bases from V and 4 from J, leaving 16 bases between them. CDR3 in DNA: TGTGCCAGCAGGCGGGGGGACAGCATATACAATGAGCAGTTCTTC. Protein product: CASRRGDSIYNEQFF.

This clone was counted a single time. The chain joins TRBV7-2 to TRBJ1-2; 7 bases line up with TRBD1. The CDR3 loop spans 15 amino acids. V lost 5 bases to trimming and J lost 2 bases; unmatched junction nucleotides: 8. Germline V gives CDR1 SGHTA, CDR2 FQGNSA. CDR3 nucleotide sequence: TGTGCCAGCAGCCCCTGGACAGGCAGCAACTATGGCTACACCTTC. This encodes CASSPWTGSNYGYTF.